These 2 T cell receptor beta chains share one sample of origin, sequenced in a study of vaccination effects on CD4 cells after COVID-19. Before any sequencing was done, the ViraFEST assay used viral peptide pools to expand antigen-specific CD4+ T cells. Scientists isolated CD4+ T cells after a roughly 9-day culture period ended. Among the vaccine recipients, none had a prior SARS-CoV-2 infection, and nucleocapsid antibodies were negative. Generated by immunoSEQ multiplex PCR, the TCRdb table keeps only in-frame clones and is missing some. The repertoire holds 30,000 to 35,000 clones, with more than 70% as singletons. Antigens for these TCRs are unknown. The input for sequencing was CD4+ T cells from PBMCs cultured with HCoV-OC43 spike peptides, taken before COVID-19 vaccination. Subset defined: HCoV-OC43 spike overlapping peptide pool stimulation. All receptors derive from a human donor who received a COVID-19 vaccine.

The rearrangement uses TRBV19 and TRBJ1-1; perhaps TRBD1 as D (6 bases). The germline V gene encodes CDR1 LNHDA and CDR2 SQIVND (reference sequence). Trimming shortened V by 3 bases and J by 12 bases, and 17 bases separated the two germline ends. This CDR3 has 13 residues. The CDR3 region has the DNA TGTGCCAGTAGTATGGTGGGGGCGTTCGTACCTTTCTTT. It specifies CASSMVGAFVPFF.

Of note for this clone: One end of the junction is discordant with germline, which a read error may explain. The chain carries TRBV7-7 and TRBJ2-3; 7 bases fit TRBD2. The germline V gene encodes CDR1 SSHAT and CDR2 FNYEAQ (reference sequence). The CDR3 sequence is 15 residues long. The DNA of the CDR3 is TGTGCTAGCAGCTTAGCGAGCGGGGGCACAGATACGCAGTATTTT. The encoded protein is CASSLASGGTDTQYF.